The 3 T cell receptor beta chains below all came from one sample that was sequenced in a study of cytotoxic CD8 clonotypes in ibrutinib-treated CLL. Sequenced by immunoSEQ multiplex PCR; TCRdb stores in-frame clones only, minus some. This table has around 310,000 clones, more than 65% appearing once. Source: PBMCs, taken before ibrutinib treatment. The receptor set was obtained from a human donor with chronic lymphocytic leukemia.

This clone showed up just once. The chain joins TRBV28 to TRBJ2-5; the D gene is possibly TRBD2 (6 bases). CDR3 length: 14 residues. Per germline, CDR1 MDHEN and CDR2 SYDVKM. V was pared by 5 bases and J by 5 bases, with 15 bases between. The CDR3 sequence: CASSSRLVGETQYF. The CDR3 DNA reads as TGTGCCAGCAGTAGCAGACTAGTTGGCGAGACCCAGTACTTC. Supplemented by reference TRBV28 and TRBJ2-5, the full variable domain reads DVKVTQSSRYLVKRTGEKVFLECVQDMDHENMFWYRQDPGLGLRLIYFSYDVKMKEKGDIPEGYSVSREKKERFSLILESASTNQTSMYLCASSSRLVGETQYFGPGTRLLVL.

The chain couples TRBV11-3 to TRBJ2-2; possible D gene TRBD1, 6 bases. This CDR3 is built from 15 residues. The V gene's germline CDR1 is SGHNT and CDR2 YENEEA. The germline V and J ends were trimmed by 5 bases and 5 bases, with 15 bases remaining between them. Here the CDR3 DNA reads TGTGCCAGCAGCCCAAATCGAGGGGGTACCGGGGAGCTGTTTTTT. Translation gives CASSPNRGGTGELFF. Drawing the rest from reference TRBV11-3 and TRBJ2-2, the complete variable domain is EAGVVQSPRYKIIEKKQPVAFWCNPISGHNTLYWYLQNLGQGPELLIRYENEEAVDDSQLPKDRFSAERLKGVDSTLKIQPAELGDSAVYLCASSPNRGGTGELFFGEGSRLTVL.

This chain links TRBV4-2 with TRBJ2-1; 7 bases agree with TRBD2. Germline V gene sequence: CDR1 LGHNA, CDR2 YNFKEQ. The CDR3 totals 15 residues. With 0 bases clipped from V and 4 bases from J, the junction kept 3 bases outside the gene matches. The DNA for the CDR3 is TGTGCCAGCAGCCAAGATAAAGCGGGGTACAATGAGCAGTTCTTC. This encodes CASSQDKAGYNEQFF.